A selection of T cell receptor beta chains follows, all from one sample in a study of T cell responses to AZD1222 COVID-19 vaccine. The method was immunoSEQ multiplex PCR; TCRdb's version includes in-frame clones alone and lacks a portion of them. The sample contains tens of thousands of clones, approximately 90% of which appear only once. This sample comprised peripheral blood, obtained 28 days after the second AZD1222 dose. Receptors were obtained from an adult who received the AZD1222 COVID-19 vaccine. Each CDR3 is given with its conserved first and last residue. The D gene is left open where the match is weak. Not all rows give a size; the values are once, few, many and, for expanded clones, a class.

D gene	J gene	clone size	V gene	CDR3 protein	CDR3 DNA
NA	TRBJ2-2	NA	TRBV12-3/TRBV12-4	CASRGGWTGELFF	TGTGCCAGCAGAGGGGGGTGGACCGGGGAGCTGTTTTTT
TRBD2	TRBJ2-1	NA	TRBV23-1	CASSQSLSGGNEQFF	TGCGCCAGCAGTCAATCGCTTAGCGGGGGCAATGAGCAGTTCTTC
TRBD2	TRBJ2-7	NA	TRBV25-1	CASSDPSGGHYEQYF	TGTGCCAGCAGTGACCCTAGCGGGGGACACTACGAGCAGTACTTC
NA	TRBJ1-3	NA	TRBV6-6	CASSSYSSGNTIYF	TGTGCCAGCAGTTCCTATAGCTCTGGAAACACCATATATTTT
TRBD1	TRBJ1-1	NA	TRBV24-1	CATSPSRGTGGATEAFF	TGTGCCACCAGTCCTTCGCGGGGGACAGGGGGGGCCACTGAAGCTTTCTTT
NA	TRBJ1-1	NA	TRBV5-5	CASSLGDNTEAFF	TGTGCCAGCAGCTTGGGGGATAACACTGAAGCTTTCTTT
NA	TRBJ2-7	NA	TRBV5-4	CASSGASSPSYEQYF	TGTGCCAGCAGCGGGGCCTCCTCCCCATCTTACGAGCAGTACTTC
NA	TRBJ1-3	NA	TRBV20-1	CSASDTSGNTIYF	TGCAGTGCTAGTGATACCTCTGGAAACACCATATATTTT
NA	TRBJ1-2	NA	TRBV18	CASSPPSRGNDGYTF	TGTGCCAGCTCACCACCGTCCAGGGGAAATGATGGCTACACCTTC
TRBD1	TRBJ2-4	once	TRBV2	CASAADRENIQYF	TGTGCCAGCGCTGCCGACAGGGAAAACATTCAGTACTTC
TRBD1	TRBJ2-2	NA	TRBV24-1	CATSDLQGQGGTGELFF	TGTGCCACCAGTGATTTGCAAGGACAGGGTGGAACCGGGGAGCTGTTTTTT
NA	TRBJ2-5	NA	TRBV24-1	CATSDTTGRETQYF	TGTGCCACCAGTGACACGACAGGGAGGGAGACCCAGTACTTC
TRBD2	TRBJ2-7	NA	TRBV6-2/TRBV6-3	CASSPLGGGYEQYF	TGTGCCAGCAGTCCCCTCGGGGGGGGCTACGAGCAGTACTTC
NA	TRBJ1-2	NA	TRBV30	CAWSVQGSYGYTF	TGTGCCTGGAGTGTCCAGGGTAGCTATGGCTACACCTTC
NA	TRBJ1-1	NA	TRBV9	CASSSQPGTEAFF	TGTGCCAGCAGCTCCCAGCCGGGCACTGAAGCTTTCTTT
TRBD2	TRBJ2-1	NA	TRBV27	CASSFSLAGGRGNEQFF	TGTGCCAGCAGTTTTAGCCTAGCGGGGGGGCGAGGGAATGAGCAGTTCTTC
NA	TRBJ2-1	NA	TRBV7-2	CASSPVGGYNEQFF	TGTGCCAGCAGCCCAGTCGGCGGTTACAATGAGCAGTTCTTC
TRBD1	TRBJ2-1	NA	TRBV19	CASSTTGGFGGYEQFF	TGTGCCAGTAGTACCACAGGGGGCTTCGGGGGGTATGAGCAGTTCTTC
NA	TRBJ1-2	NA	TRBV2	CASSEGSSGANYGYTF	TGTGCCAGCAGTGAAGGGTCCTCTGGGGCTAACTATGGCTACACCTTC
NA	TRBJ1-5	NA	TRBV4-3	CASSQEKDQPQHF	TGCGCCAGCAGCCAAGAAAAAGATCAGCCCCAGCATTTT
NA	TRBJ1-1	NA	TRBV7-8	CASSLGKNTEAFF	TGTGCCAGCAGCTTAGGCAAGAACACTGAAGCTTTCTTT
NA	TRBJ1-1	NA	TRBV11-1	CASTPPGNTEAFF	TGTGCCAGCACCCCCCCAGGGAACACTGAAGCTTTCTTT
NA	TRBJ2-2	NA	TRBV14	CASSQATGTGELFF	TGTGCCAGCAGCCAAGCGACAGGCACCGGGGAGCTGTTTTTT
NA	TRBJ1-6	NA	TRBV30	CAFDRDPSPLHF	TGTGCCTTCGACAGAGATCCTTCACCCCTCCACTTT
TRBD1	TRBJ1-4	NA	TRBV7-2	CASSLVGQAAPEKLFF	TGTGCCAGCAGCTTAGTAGGACAGGCCGCTCCTGAAAAACTGTTTTTT
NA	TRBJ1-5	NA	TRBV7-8	CASRDSNQPQHF	TGTGCCTCCAGGGATAGCAATCAGCCCCAGCATTTT
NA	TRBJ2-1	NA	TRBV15	CATSRAPLSSYNEQFF	TGTGCCACCAGCAGAGCCCCGTTAAGCTCCTACAATGAGCAGTTCTTC
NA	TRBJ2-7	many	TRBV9	CASSVGGFGHEQYF	TGTGCCAGCAGCGTAGGAGGATTTGGGCACGAGCAGTACTTC
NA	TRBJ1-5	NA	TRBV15	CATSKGDYNQPQHF	TGTGCCACCAGCAAGGGGGACTACAATCAGCCCCAGCATTTT
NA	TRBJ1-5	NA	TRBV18	CASSPGGNQPQHF	TGTGCCAGCTCACCAGGGGGCAATCAGCCCCAGCATTTT
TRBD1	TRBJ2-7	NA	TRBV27	CASTRTGDSYEQYF	TGTGCCAGCACCCGAACAGGGGACTCCTACGAGCAGTACTTC
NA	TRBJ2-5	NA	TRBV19	CASSMLRDQETQYF	TGTGCCAGTAGTATGCTACGGGACCAAGAGACCCAGTACTTC
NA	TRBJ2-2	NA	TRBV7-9	CASSYAGNTGELFF	TGTGCCAGCAGCTATGCGGGGAACACCGGGGAGCTGTTTTTT
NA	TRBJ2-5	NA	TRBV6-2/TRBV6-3	CASSYSEGRGETQYF	TGTGCCAGCAGTTACTCAGAGGGGCGCGGGGAGACCCAGTACTTC
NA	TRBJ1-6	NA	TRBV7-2	CASSLITNSPLHF	TGTGCCAGCAGCTTAATTACGAATTCACCCCTCCACTTT
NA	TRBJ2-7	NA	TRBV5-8	CASSLWGFEQYF	TGTGCCAGCAGCTTGTGGGGCTTTGAGCAGTACTTC
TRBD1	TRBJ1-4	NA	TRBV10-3	CAISDSGGTNEKLFF	TGTGCCATCAGTGACTCAGGGGGCACTAATGAAAAACTGTTTTTT
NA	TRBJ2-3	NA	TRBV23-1	CATERRGNTQYF	TGCGCCACCGAAAGGAGGGGAAATACGCAGTATTTT
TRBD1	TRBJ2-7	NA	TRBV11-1	CASSSTGGSSEQYF	TGTGCCAGCAGCTCGACAGGGGGTTCCTCCGAGCAGTACTTC
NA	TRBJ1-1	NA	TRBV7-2	CASTHPRVADTEAFF	TGTGCCAGCACTCATCCTAGGGTGGCAGACACTGAAGCTTTCTTT
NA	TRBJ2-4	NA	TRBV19	CASGGFSIQYF	TGTGCCAGTGGGGGGTTTAGCATTCAGTACTTC
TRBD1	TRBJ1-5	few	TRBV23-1	CASNRGPSRQPQHF	TGCGCCAGCAACAGGGGGCCATCGCGGCAGCCCCAGCATTTT
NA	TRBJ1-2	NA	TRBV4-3	CASSQATAGANYGYTF	TGCGCCAGCAGCCAGGCAACCGCCGGGGCTAACTATGGCTACACCTTC
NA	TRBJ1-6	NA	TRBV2	CARSAGTVNSPLHF	TGTGCCCGGAGCGCTGGGACGGTTAATTCACCCCTCCACTTT
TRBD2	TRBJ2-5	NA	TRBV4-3	CASSQGPSGGAGETQYF	TGCGCCAGCAGCCAAGGTCCTAGCGGGGGGGCAGGAGAGACCCAGTACTTC
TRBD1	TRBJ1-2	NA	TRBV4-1	CASSQVWGQGNGYTF	TGCGCCAGCAGCCAAGTCTGGGGACAGGGAAATGGCTACACCTTC
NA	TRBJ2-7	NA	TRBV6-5	CASSLGSYEQYF	TGTGCCAGCAGCCTCGGTTCCTACGAGCAGTACTTC
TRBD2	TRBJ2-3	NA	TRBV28	CASSLSFSGGSTDTQYF	TGTGCCAGCAGTTTATCATTTAGCGGGGGTAGCACAGATACGCAGTATTTT
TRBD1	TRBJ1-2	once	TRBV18	CASSPTGTGQSTNYGYTF	TGTGCCAGCTCACCAACCGGGACAGGGCAGTCCACTAACTATGGCTACACCTTC
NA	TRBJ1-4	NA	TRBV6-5	CASSYSRGINEKLFF	TGTGCCAGCAGTTACTCCCGGGGGATTAATGAAAAACTGTTTTTT
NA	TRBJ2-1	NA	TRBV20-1	CSASVWTPSSYNEQFF	TGCAGTGCTAGTGTATGGACACCGAGCTCCTACAATGAGCAGTTCTTC